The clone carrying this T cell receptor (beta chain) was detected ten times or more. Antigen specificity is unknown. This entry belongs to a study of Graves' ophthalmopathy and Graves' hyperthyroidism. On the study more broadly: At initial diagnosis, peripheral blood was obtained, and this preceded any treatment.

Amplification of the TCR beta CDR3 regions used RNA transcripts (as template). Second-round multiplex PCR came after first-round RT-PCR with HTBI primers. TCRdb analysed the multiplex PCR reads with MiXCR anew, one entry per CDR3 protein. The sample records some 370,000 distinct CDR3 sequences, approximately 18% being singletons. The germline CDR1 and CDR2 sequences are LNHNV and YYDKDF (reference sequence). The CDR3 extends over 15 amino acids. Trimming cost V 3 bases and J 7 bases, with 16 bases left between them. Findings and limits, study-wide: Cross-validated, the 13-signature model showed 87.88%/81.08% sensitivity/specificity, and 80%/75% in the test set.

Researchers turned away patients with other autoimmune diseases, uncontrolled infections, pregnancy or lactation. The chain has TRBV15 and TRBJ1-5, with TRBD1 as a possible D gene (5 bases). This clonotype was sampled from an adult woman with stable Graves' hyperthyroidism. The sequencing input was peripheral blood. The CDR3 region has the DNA TGTGCCACCAGCAGCACAAGGGGAACTGGGCAGCCCCAGCATTTT. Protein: CATSSTRGTGQPQHF.